The rows below give T cell receptor beta chains drawn from one sample of a study of T cells in Graves' hyperthyroidism and ophthalmopathy. TCRdb called the multiplex PCR reads again in MiXCR, with one record for every CDR3 protein. Among 300,000 to 350,000 distinct CDR3 sequences listed, around a sixth were seen once. Sequenced input: blood. These TCRs come from a man aged 25 to 45 with Graves' hyperthyroidism. CDR3s include the opening cysteine and the closing phenylalanine or tryptophan. The order of the fields is D gene, V gene, J gene, clone size, CDR3 DNA, CDR3 protein. D genes are given only for firm matches. Clone size is not always given. Where it is, it says once, few, many or a class for expanded clones.

>TRBD2|TRBV7-2|TRBJ2-3|many
TGTGCCAGCGGACCTAGCGGCTCCACAGATACGCAGTATTTT
CASGPSGSTDTQYF
>.|TRBV11-2|TRBJ2-3|many
TGTGCCAGCAGCCCTGGAGGGACTGAAGACACAGATACGCAGTATTTT
CASSPGGTEDTDTQYF
>.|TRBV7-3|TRBJ2-1|many
TGTGCCAGCAGCTTAGACTGGGCTAGCTCCTACAATGAGCAGTTCTTC
CASSLDWASSYNEQFF
>TRBD2|TRBV20-1|TRBJ2-1|many
TGCAGTGCAACCGGGACTAGCGGGAGGGGGTACAATGAGCAGTTCTTC
CSATGTSGRGYNEQFF
>.|TRBV2|TRBJ1-4|many
TGTGCCAGTCCCGTGAGGCGTCGGGTTGATGAAAAACTGTTTTTT
CASPVRRRVDEKLFF
>.|TRBV29-1|TRBJ1-1|.
TGCAGCGCTTTCGACGGGAACACTGAAGCTTTCTTT
CSAFDGNTEAFF
>.|TRBV3-1|TRBJ2-3|many
TGTGCCAGCAGCCACACAGATACGCAGTATTTT
CASSHTDTQYF
>.|TRBV10-3|TRBJ1-1|.
TGTGCCATCAGTGAGAACAGGGATCCCGACACTGAAGCTTTCTTT
CAISENRDPDTEAFF
>.|TRBV7-9|TRBJ1-3|.
TGTGCCAGCAGCTTACTACGTAGCTCTGGAAACACCATATATTTT
CASSLLRSSGNTIYF
>TRBD2|TRBV30|TRBJ2-3|few
TGTGCCTGGAGTAGGAACGGACTAGCAAAAGATACGCAGTATTTT
CAWSRNGLAKDTQYF
>TRBD2|TRBV28|TRBJ2-7|.
TGTGCCAGCAGTCCCGGGACTACGGTCCACGAGCAGTACTTC
CASSPGTTVHEQYF
>TRBD1|TRBV20-1|TRBJ1-5|few
TGCAGTGCTAGTCCGACAGGGATTCAGCCCCAGCATTTT
CSASPTGIQPQHF
>.|TRBV5-6|TRBJ2-5|many
TGTGCCAGCAGTAGGGGTACTTACCAAGAGACCCAGTACTTC
CASSRGTYQETQYF
>.|TRBV25-1|TRBJ2-5|few
TGTGCCAGCGGAGGGGTTTTGGCCCAGTACTTC
CASGGVLAQYF
>.|TRBV27|TRBJ1-2|many
TGTGCCAGCAGTTATGGGCTTAACTATGGCTACACCTTC
CASSYGLNYGYTF
>.|TRBV7-9|TRBJ2-5|many
TGTGCCAGCAGCTTAGTCGGGGGCCAAGTACAAGAGACCCAGTACTTC
CASSLVGGQVQETQYF
>.|TRBV5-1|TRBJ1-6|many
TGCGCCAGCAGATGGGGCGATAATTCACCCCTCCACTTT
CASRWGDNSPLHF
>.|TRBV19|TRBJ2-3|.
TGTGCCAGTAGTGTAGCGGTTATAGATACGCAGTATTTT
CASSVAVIDTQYF
>TRBD2|TRBV5-1|TRBJ2-1|few
TGCGCCAGCAGCTTGCTAGCGGGAATGGATGAGCAGTTCTTC
CASSLLAGMDEQFF
>.|TRBV20-1|TRBJ2-1|.
TGCAGTGCTAGAGTTATCAGTGAGCAGTTCTTC
CSARVISEQFF
>.|TRBV20-1|TRBJ2-5|many
TGCAGTGCTAATGGGGGCCAAGAGACCCAGTACTTC
CSANGGQETQYF
>.|TRBV7-7|TRBJ2-5|few
TGTGCTAGCAGCTTAGACGGGCGGAGGAGAGAGACCCAGTACTTC
CASSLDGRRRETQYF
>.|TRBV25-1|TRBJ1-1|many
TGTGCCAGCAGTGAATGGGACCTGAACACTGAAGCTTTCTTT
CASSEWDLNTEAFF
>.|TRBV20-1|TRBJ1-1|many
TGCAGTGCTACTCGTCAGCTAGTTACTGAAGCTTTCTTT
CSATRQLVTEAFF
>.|TRBV11-2|TRBJ2-4|many
TGTGCCAGCAGGGAAGCGGGCAAAAACATTCAGTACTTC
CASREAGKNIQYF
>.|TRBV2|TRBJ2-6|many
TGTGCCAGCAGTTACCAACTTGGGTACGGGGCCAACGTCCTGACTTTC
CASSYQLGYGANVLTF